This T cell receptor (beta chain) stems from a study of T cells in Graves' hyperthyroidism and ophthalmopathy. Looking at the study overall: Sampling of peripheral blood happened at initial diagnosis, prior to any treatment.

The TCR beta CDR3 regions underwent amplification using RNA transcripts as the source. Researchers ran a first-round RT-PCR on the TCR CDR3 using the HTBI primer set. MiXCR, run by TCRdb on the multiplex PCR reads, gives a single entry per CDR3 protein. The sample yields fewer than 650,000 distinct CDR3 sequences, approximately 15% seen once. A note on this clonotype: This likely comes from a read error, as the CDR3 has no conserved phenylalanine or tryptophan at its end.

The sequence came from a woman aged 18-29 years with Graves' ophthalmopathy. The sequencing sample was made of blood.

The CDR3 is CASSHPTSGLARNSYNEQFS. As DNA, the CDR3 is TGTGCCAGCAGCCACCCGACCTCGGGACTAGCGCGAAATTCCTACAATGAGCAGTTCTCC. This sequence joins TRBV7-2 and TRBJ2-1, with TRBD2 matching over 10 bases. The trim removed 5 bases at V and 1 base at J, leaving 17 bases unmatched. The germline gives CDR1 SGHTA, CDR2 FQGNSA. The CDR3 extends over 20 amino acids.